One and the same sample provided the 3 T cell receptor beta chains below, sequenced in a study of sequential checkpoint blockade in melanoma. Treatment given: randomized to nivolumab then ipilimumab (arm A) or the reverse (arm B). Using immunoSEQ multiplex PCR, the repertoire was profiled, and TCRdb retains in-frame clones only, with some absent. The profile covers about 18,000 clones, with about 25% appearing a single time and around 6.7% taken by the ten largest. The specimen was tumor tissue (inferred from file names), collected from a patient given nivolumab and ipilimumab in sequence. All receptors come from a human donor with melanoma.

The chain couples TRBV6-8 to TRBJ1-1, with TRBD1 matching 7 bases. J was trimmed by 1 base and V by 5 bases; bases with no gene match: 13. CDR3 length equals 17 residues. In germline, CDR1 is MNHGY, CDR2 SAAAGT. The CDR3 DNA sequence: TGTGCCAGCAGTCATAGAACCAGGGGGGGGACGAACACTGAAGCTTTCTTT. Translated: CASSHRTRGGTNTEAFF.

This sequence joins TRBV5-1 and TRBJ2-7, with D hard to call. Trimming shortened V by 1 base and J by 2 bases, and 10 bases separated the two germline ends. This CDR3 has 14 amino acids. The V gene's germline CDR1 is SGHRS and CDR2 YFSETQ. The CDR3 DNA reads as TGCGCCAGCAGCTTGACCGGCGCCCCCTACGAGCAGTACTTC. It encodes CASSLTGAPYEQYF.

The chain's CDR3 is CAWSNGRQETQYF. CDR3 coding DNA: TGTGCCTGGAGTAACGGACGGCAAGAGACCCAGTACTTC. The rearrangement joins TRBV30 to TRBJ2-5; no firm D call. Trimming cost V 2 bases and J 2 bases, with 9 bases left between them. Germline CDR1 reads GTSNPN; CDR2 reads SVGIG (reference sequence). This CDR3 region has 13 residues.